A single sample gave rise to the 24 T cell receptor beta chains below, sequenced in a study of blood T cell repertoires in COVID-19. Generated by immunoSEQ multiplex PCR, the TCRdb table keeps only in-frame clones and is missing some. The table includes fewer than 450,000 clones, roughly 90% detected once. Sequencing was performed on PBMCs or T cells enriched from blood (not recorded which). These receptor sequences come from a woman aged 25 to 39 who had recovered from COVID-19.

The chain recombines TRBV6-5 with TRBJ1-1, with 7 bases matching TRBD1. This CDR3 has 14 residues. Trimming took 6 bases from V and 0 from J; bases not matched to a gene: 4. The germline V gene encodes CDR1 MNHEY and CDR2 SVGAGI. DNA of the CDR3: TGTGCCAGCAGGGCAGGGACAGTGAACACTGAAGCTTTCTTT. Protein sequence: CASRAGTVNTEAFF.

Remarks on this clone: The junction differs from germline at one of its ends, possibly a read error. The J gene is TRBJ1-4, the V gene TRBV7-2, with 10 bases fitting TRBD1. CDR3 length: 15 amino acids. The germline gives CDR1 SGHTA, CDR2 FQGNSA. Here the CDR3 reads CAGSPGTGAGEKLFF. DNA of the CDR3: TGTGCCGGCAGCCCAGGGACAGGGGCGGGAGAAAAACTGTTTTTT.

The V call is TRBV18, the J call TRBJ1-1; D might be TRBD1 (6 bases). Per the germline V gene, CDR1 is KGHSH and CDR2 is LQKENI. This CDR3 has 15 residues. V was trimmed by 5 bases and J by 0 bases, leaving 13 bases between them. The CDR3 nucleotides read TGTGCCAGCTCAGACGGACAGTTCATGAACACTGAAGCTTTCTTT. Translated, it gives CASSDGQFMNTEAFF.

The V call is TRBV4-1, the J call TRBJ2-7; no definite D call. This CDR3 is 15 amino acids long. With 1 base removed from V and 1 base from J, the gap between germline ends came to 11 bases. Germline V gives CDR1 MGHRA, CDR2 YSYEKL. CDR3 in amino acids: CASSQGLQTSYEQYF. The CDR3 DNA reads as TGCGCCAGCAGCCAAGGGCTCCAGACTTCCTACGAGCAGTACTTC.

The J gene is TRBJ1-1, the V gene TRBV6-5; 10 bases line up with TRBD1. The germline V gene encodes CDR1 MNHEY and CDR2 SVGAGI. The CDR3 totals 13 residues. V lost 10 bases to trimming and J lost 4 bases; unmatched junction nucleotides: 6. This chain's CDR3 is CATDRGRITEAFF. The CDR3 bases are TGTGCCACCGACAGGGGGCGAATCACTGAAGCTTTCTTT.

This chain links TRBV4-3 with TRBJ1-5; 7 nucleotides line up with TRBD1. Trimming took 4 bases from V and 2 from J; bases not matched to a gene: 5. The CDR3 is 15 amino acids. Looked up from germline, CDR1 is LGHNA and CDR2 is YSLEER. The CDR3 bases are TGCGCCAGCAGCCCTCGGACAGGCGGCAATCAGCCCCAGCATTTT. As protein: CASSPRTGGNQPQHF.

The V and J genes are TRBV28 and TRBJ1-6; TRBD1 matches at 8 bases. CDR1 MDHEN and CDR2 SYDVKM come from the germline V gene. V gave up 6 bases and J gave up 5 bases; unmatched junction bases: 9. The CDR3 has 16 residues. The CDR3 DNA reads as TGTGCCAGCAGCGATCCGGGACAGGCGAATAATTCACCCCTCCACTTT. It codes for CASSDPGQANNSPLHF.

This chain uses TRBV19 with TRBJ2-3; the D gene is possibly TRBD2 (5 bases). Looked up from germline, CDR1 is LNHDA and CDR2 is SQIVND (reference sequence). Trimming took off 3 bases at V and 1 base at J, with 8 bases between the two ends. The CDR3 is made up of 14 amino acids. The CDR3 coding sequence is TGTGCCAGTAGTATCCGGGATGGCACAGATACGCAGTATTTT. Protein sequence: CASSIRDGTDTQYF.

CDR3 sequence reads: CASSSGTVETQYF. The CDR3 region has the DNA TGTGCCAGCAGTTCGGGGACTGTAGAGACCCAGTACTTC. The chain is built from TRBV6-5 and TRBJ2-5; D may be TRBD2 (6 bases). The germline V and J ends were trimmed by 4 bases and 4 bases, with 10 bases remaining between them. The length of the CDR3 is 13 residues. The germline CDR1 and CDR2 sequences are MNHEY and SVGAGI.

This clone was seen ten or more times. The chain joins TRBV7-9 to TRBJ2-7; the D is unclear. Trimming removed 3 bases at V and 0 bases at J, with 12 bases between. Germline loops: CDR1 SEHNR, CDR2 FQNEAQ (reference sequence). This CDR3 spans 15 amino acids. CDR3 nucleotides: TGTGCCAGCAGCTTCAGGTTGGGCACCTCCTACGAGCAGTACTTC. Its translation: CASSFRLGTSYEQYF.

The chain employs TRBV25-1 and TRBJ1-2, with D perhaps matching TRBD1 (5 bases). The CDR3 has 15 amino acids. V lost 4 bases, J lost 4 bases, and 16 bases lay in between. Germline assignment: CDR1 MGHDK and CDR2 SYGVNS. CDR3 sequence reads: CASSASGRVLYGYTF. CDR3 nucleotide sequence: TGTGCCAGCAGTGCTTCAGGGAGGGTGCTCTATGGCTACACCTTC.

The chain has TRBV3-1 (or the pseudogene TRBV3-2) and TRBJ1-3; 8 positions match TRBD1. The ends lost 0 bases at V and 2 bases at J; junction bases unmatched: 12. Germline CDR1 is LGHDT and CDR2 is YNNKEL (reference sequence). CDR3 length equals 19 residues. The CDR3 spells CASSQEGIEKDRAGNTIYF. The CDR3, as DNA: TGTGCCAGCAGCCAAGAGGGGATAGAAAAGGACAGGGCTGGAAACACCATATATTTT.

The chain has TRBV15 and TRBJ2-7; the D gene is possibly TRBD2 (5 bases). Between the trimmed V and J ends, which lost 1 base and 3 bases, there was a span of 13 bases. The germline CDR1 and CDR2 sequences are LNHNV and YYDKDF (reference sequence). The CDR3 runs 15 residues. CDR3 in amino acids: CATSRAGGGVYEQYF. The CDR3 coding sequence is TGTGCCACCAGCAGAGCTGGAGGTGGGGTCTACGAGCAGTACTTC.

The gene calls are TRBV6-5 and TRBJ1-6, with D hard to call. Trimming left V 4 bases short and J 7 bases short, with 17 bases between. Germline CDR1 reads MNHEY; CDR2 reads SVGAGI. The length of the CDR3 is 16 residues. The CDR3 sequence: CASSFSGRDSNSPLHF. The CDR3 DNA is TGTGCCAGCAGTTTCTCGGGCCGGGATTCGAATTCACCCCTCCACTTT.

CDR3 coding DNA: TGTGCCAGCAGCTTAAGGACAGGCGGAACTGAAGCTTTCTTT. Protein: CASSLRTGGTEAFF. The chain combines TRBV11-2 with TRBJ1-1, with 7 positions matching TRBD1. V lost 2 bases and J lost 5; bases outside the gene matches: 5. The CDR3 is 14 residues long. The germline gives CDR1 SGHAT, CDR2 FQNNGV.

This chain connects TRBV6-5 to TRBJ1-4; TRBD1 might be the D (5 bases). This CDR3 has 14 residues. Trimming removed 5 bases at V and 3 bases at J, with 10 bases between. Germline V gene data show CDR1 as MNHEY and CDR2 as SVGAGI. CDR3 DNA: TGTGCCAGCAGTACTCAGGGATCTAATGAAAAACTGTTTTTT. Amino acids: CASSTQGSNEKLFF.

V and J are TRBV7-9 and TRBJ2-7; 10 nucleotides line up with TRBD1. CDR3 length: 12 residues. The germline gives CDR1 SEHNR, CDR2 FQNEAQ (reference sequence). V trimming: 6 bases; J trimming: 10 bases; junction bases outside the gene matches: 6. For the CDR3, the DNA is TGTGCCAGCAGTTCCGGGACAGGGGAACAGTACTTC. Encoded protein: CASSSGTGEQYF.

The chain is built from TRBV6-6 and TRBJ1-4, with D tentatively TRBD1 (6 bases). CDR1 and CDR2 (germline): MNHNY, SVGAGI (reference sequence). The length of the CDR3 is 17 residues. Between the trimmed V and J ends, which lost 5 bases and 3 bases, there was a span of 19 bases. CDR3 amino acids: CASSRFTGGLPNEKLFF. The CDR3 DNA is TGTGCCAGCAGTCGATTTACCGGGGGGCTGCCTAATGAAAAACTGTTTTTT.

This chain uses TRBV4-2 with TRBJ2-7, with 7 bases that match TRBD1. Germline assignment: CDR1 LGHNA and CDR2 YNFKEQ. Trimming removed 0 bases from V and 4 bases from J; junction bases left unmatched: 6. The CDR3 spans 15 residues. CDR3 protein: CASSQDLSRGYEQYF. CDR3 DNA: TGTGCCAGCAGCCAAGACCTATCCAGGGGGTACGAGCAGTACTTC.

The chain uses TRBV27 and TRBJ2-2; D remains unclear. Deletions cut 4 bases from V and 0 bases from J, with 6 bases between. CDR1 is MNHEY and CDR2 is SMNVEV in the germline V gene (reference sequence). The CDR3 is made up of 14 amino acids. The CDR3 spells CASSSFANTGELFF. CDR3 in DNA: TGTGCCAGCAGTTCTTTCGCGAACACCGGGGAGCTGTTTTTT.

This chain connects TRBV28 to TRBJ2-5; 11 nucleotides match TRBD2. Germline CDR1 reads MDHEN; CDR2 reads SYDVKM. The CDR3 is 16 residues long. The ends lost 1 base at V and 5 bases at J; junction bases unmatched: 6. The CDR3 DNA is TGTGCCAGCAGTTTATACGGGACTAGCGGTAGGGAGACCCAGTACTTC. The encoded protein is CASSLYGTSGRETQYF.

This sequence joins TRBV19 and TRBJ2-7; D is possibly TRBD2 (6 bases). The germline V and J ends were trimmed by 5 bases and 3 bases, with 17 bases remaining between them. This CDR3 spans 15 amino acids. Looked up from germline, CDR1 is LNHDA and CDR2 is SQIVND (reference sequence). The CDR3 protein is CASSSQGQGGYEQYF. CDR3 nucleotides: TGTGCCAGTAGTTCCCAGGGCCAGGGAGGCTACGAGCAGTACTTC.

The rearrangement uses TRBV27 and TRBJ1-5, with 7 bases lining up with TRBD1. The CDR3 runs to 14 residues. The J segment lost 7 bases and the V segment lost 5 bases, leaving 8 bases of the junction unmatched. Per germline, CDR1 MNHEY and CDR2 SMNVEV (reference sequence). The CDR3 reads CASSLTGVRQPQHF. In DNA form, the CDR3 reads TGTGCCAGCAGTCTCACAGGGGTCCGGCAGCCCCAGCATTTT.

The chain employs TRBV28 and TRBJ1-3; D unclear. Between the trimmed V and J ends, which lost 4 bases and 8 bases, there was a span of 6 bases. Germline CDR1 and CDR2: MDHEN and SYDVKM. The CDR3 runs to 11 residues. CDR3 bases: TGTGCCAGCAGTTGGGAGGACACCATATATTTT. This gives the protein CASSWEDTIYF.